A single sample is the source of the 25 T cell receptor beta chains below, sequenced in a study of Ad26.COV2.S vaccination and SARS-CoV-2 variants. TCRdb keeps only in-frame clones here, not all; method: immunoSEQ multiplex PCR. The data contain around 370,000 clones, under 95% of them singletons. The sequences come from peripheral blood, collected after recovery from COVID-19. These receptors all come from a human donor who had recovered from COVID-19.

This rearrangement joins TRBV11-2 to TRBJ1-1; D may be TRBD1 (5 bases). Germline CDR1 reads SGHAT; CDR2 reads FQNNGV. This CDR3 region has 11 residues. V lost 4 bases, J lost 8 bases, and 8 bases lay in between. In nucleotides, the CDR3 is TGTGCCAGCAGCTCCGGGGGAGAAGCTTTCTTT. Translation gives CASSSGGEAFF. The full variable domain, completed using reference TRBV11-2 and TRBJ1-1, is EAGVAQSPRYKIIEKRQSVAFWCNPISGHATLYWYQQILGQGPKLLIQFQNNGVVDDSQLPKDRFSAERLKGVDSTLKIQPAKLEDSAVYLCASSSGGEAFFGQGTRLTVV.

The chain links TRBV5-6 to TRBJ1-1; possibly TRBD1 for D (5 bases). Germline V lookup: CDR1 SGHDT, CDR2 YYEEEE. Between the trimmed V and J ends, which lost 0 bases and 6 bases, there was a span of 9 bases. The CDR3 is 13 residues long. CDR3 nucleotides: TGTGCCAGCAGCTTGGACGGGGGGGCTGAAGCTTTCTTT. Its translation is CASSLDGGAEAFF.

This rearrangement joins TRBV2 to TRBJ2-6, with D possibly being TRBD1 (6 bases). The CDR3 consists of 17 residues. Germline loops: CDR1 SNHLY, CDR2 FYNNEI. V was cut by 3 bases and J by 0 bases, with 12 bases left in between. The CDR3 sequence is CASSESRGPSGANVLTF. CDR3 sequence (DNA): TGTGCCAGCAGTGAGTCCAGGGGTCCCTCTGGGGCCAACGTCCTGACTTTC. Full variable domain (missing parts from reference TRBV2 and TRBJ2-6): EPEVTQTPSHQVTQMGQEVILRCVPISNHLYFYWYRQILGQKVEFLVSFYNNEISEKSEIFDDQFSVERPDGSNFTLKIRSTKLEDSAMYFCASSESRGPSGANVLTFGAGSRLTVL.

CDR3 in DNA: TGTGCCAGCAGCGAGTGGGGACCTGGGGGCGGCTACACCTTC. Amino acids: CASSEWGPGGGYTF. V usage is TRBV5-4 and J usage is TRBJ1-2; possible D gene TRBD1, 6 bases. Deletions cut 4 bases from V and 8 bases from J, with 18 bases between. The CDR3 loop spans 14 amino acids. Germline CDR1 SGHNT, CDR2 YYREEE (reference sequence).

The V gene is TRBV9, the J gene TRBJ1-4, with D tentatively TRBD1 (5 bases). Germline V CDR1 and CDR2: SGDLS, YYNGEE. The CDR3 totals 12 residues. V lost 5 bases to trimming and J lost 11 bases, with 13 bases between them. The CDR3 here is CASSTGTGKLFF. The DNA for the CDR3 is TGTGCCAGCAGTACAGGAACGGGGAAACTGTTTTTT.

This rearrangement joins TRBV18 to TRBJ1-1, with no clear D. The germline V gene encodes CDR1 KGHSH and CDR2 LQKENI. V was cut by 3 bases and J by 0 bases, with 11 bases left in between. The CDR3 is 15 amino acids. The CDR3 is CASSPLEGMNTEAFF. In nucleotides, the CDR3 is TGTGCCAGCTCACCTCTGGAGGGAATGAACACTGAAGCTTTCTTT.

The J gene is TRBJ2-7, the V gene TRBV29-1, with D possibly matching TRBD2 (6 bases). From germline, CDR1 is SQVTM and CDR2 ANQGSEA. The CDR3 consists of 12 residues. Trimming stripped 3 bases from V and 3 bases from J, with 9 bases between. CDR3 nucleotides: TGCAGCGTTGACGGGGGAAGCTACGAGCAGTACTTC. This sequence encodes CSVDGGSYEQYF.

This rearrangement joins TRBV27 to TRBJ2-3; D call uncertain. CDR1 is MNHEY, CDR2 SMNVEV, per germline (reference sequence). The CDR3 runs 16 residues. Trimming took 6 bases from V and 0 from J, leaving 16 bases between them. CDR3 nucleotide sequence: TGTGCCAGCAGACACCGACAACTAACTAGCACAGATACGCAGTATTTT. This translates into CASRHRQLTSTDTQYF.

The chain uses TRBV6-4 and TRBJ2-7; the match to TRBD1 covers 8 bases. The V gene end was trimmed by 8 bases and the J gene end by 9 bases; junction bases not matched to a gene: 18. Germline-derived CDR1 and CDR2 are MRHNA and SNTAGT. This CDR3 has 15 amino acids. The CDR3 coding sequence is TGTGCCAGCTGGGTCTCCCCGGACAGGGTTGTGGGGCAGTACTTC. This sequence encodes CASWVSPDRVVGQYF.

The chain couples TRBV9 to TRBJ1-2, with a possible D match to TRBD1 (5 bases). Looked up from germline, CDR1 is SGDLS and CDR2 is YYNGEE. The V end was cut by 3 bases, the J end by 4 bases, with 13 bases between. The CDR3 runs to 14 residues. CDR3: CASSAVRDRYGYTF. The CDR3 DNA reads TGTGCCAGCAGCGCAGTCAGGGACCGCTATGGCTACACCTTC. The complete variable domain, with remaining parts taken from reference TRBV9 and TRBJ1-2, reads DSGVTQTPKHLITATGQRVTLRCSPRSGDLSVYWYQQSLDQGLQFLIQYYNGEERAKGNILERFSAQQFPDLHSELNLSSLELGDSALYFCASSAVRDRYGYTFGSGTRLTVV.

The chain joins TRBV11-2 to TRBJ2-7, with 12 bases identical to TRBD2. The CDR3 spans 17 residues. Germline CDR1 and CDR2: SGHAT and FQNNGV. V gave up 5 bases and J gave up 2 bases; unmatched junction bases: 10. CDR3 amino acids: CASSRTTSGGQPYEQYF. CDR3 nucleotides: TGTGCCAGCAGCCGAACCACTAGCGGGGGGCAACCCTACGAGCAGTACTTC.

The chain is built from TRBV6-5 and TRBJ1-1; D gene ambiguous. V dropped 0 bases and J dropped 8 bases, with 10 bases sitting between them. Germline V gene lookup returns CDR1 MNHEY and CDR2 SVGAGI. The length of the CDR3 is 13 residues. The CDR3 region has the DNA TGTGCCAGCAGTTACTCGACGGCACCGGAAGCTTTCTTT. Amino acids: CASSYSTAPEAFF.

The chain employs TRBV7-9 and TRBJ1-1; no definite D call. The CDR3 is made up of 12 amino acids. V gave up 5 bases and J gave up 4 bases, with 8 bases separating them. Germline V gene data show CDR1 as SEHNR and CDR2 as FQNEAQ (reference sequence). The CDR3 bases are TGTGCCAGCAGCCCCTCCCGCACTGAAGCTTTCTTT. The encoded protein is CASSPSRTEAFF. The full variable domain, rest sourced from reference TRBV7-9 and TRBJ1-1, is DTGVSQNPRHKITKRGQNVTFRCDPISEHNRLYWYRQTLGQGPEFLTYFQNEAQLEKSRLLSDRFSAERPKGSFSTLEIQRTEQGDSAMYLCASSPSRTEAFFGQGTRLTVV.

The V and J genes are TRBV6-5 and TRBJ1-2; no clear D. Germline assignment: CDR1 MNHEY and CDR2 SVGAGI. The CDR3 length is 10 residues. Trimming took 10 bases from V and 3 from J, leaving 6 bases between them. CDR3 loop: CATAYYGYTF. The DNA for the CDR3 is TGTGCCACGGCCTACTATGGCTACACCTTC.

The CDR3 DNA sequence: TGTGCCAGCAGTGACGGCAGCACAGATACGCAGTATTTT. Its translation is CASSDGSTDTQYF. The chain links TRBV6-4 to TRBJ2-3; D unresolved. CDR3 size: 13 residues. Trimming left V 2 bases short and J 0 bases short, with 3 bases between. Germline assignment: CDR1 MRHNA and CDR2 SNTAGT.

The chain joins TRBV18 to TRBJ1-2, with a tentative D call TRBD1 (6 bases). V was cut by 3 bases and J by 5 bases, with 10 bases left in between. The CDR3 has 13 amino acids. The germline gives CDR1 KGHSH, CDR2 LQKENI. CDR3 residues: CASSPDSQYGYTF. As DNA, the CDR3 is TGTGCCAGCTCACCGGACAGTCAATATGGCTACACCTTC. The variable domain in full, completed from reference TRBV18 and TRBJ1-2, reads NAGVMQNPRHLVRRRGQEARLRCSPMKGHSHVYWYRQLPEEGLKFMVYLQKENIIDESGMPKERFSAEFPKEGPSILRIQQVVRGDSAAYFCASSPDSQYGYTFGSGTRLTVV.

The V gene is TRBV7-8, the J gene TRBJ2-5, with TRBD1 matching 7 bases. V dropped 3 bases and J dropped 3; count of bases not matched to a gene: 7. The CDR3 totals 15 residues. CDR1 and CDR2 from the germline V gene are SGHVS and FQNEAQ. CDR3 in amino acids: CASSFRTGPKETQYF. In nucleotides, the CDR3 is TGTGCCAGCAGCTTCCGGACAGGACCAAAAGAGACCCAGTACTTC.

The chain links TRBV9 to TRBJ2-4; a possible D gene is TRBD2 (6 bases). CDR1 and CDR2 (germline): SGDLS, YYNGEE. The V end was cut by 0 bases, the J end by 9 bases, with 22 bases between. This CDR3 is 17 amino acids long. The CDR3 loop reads CASSVGLSSRESGIQYF. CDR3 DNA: TGTGCCAGCAGCGTAGGGTTATCATCCCGGGAGTCGGGCATTCAGTACTTC.

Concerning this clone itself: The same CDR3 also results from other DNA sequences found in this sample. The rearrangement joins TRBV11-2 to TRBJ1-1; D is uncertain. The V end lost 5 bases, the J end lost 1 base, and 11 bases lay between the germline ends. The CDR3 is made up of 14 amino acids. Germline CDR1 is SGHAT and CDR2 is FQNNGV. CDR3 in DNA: TGTGCCAGCAGCCCTATTGGAGGGAACACTGAAGCTTTCTTT. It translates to CASSPIGGNTEAFF.

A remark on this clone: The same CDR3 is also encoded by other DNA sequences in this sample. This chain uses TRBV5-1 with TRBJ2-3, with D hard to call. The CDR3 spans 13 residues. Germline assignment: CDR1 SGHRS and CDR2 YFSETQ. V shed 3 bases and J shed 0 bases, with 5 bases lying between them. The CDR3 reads CASSSTSTDTQYF. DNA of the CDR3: TGCGCCAGCAGCTCGACCAGCACAGATACGCAGTATTTT.

In DNA form, the CDR3 reads TGTGCCAGTAGTTCCAGGGGGCTTACTGAAGCTTTCTTT. Translation: CASSSRGLTEAFF. The chain uses TRBV19 and TRBJ1-1; 8 nucleotides agree with TRBD1. The CDR3 covers 13 residues. The V gene's germline CDR1 is LNHDA and CDR2 SQIVND (reference sequence). Unmatched junction bases numbered 4, after V lost 5 bases and J lost 5 bases.

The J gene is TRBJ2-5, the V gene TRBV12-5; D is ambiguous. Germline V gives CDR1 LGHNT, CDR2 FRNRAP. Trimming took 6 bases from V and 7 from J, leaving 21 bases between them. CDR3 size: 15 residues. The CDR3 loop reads CASGQPPADIGTQYF. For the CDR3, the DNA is TGTGCTAGTGGCCAGCCCCCGGCAGACATCGGGACCCAGTACTTC.

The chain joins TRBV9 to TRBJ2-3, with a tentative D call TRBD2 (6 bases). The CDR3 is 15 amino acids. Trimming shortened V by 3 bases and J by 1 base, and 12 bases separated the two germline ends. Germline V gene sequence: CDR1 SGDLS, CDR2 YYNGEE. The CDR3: CASSGSGGGTDTQYF. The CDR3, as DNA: TGTGCCAGCAGCGGTAGCGGAGGCGGCACAGATACGCAGTATTTT.

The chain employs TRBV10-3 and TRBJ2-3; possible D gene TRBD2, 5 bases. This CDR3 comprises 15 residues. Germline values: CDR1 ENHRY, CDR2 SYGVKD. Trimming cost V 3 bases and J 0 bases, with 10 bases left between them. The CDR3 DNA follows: TGTGCCATCAGTGATCCCCCGGGGAGCACAGATACGCAGTATTTT. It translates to CAISDPPGSTDTQYF.

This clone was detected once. Here the CDR3 DNA reads TGTGCCAGCAGCAAGTTCAACGACGGGGAGCTGTTTTTT. Protein: CASSKFNDGELFF. The J gene is TRBJ2-2, the V gene TRBV11-3; no clear D gene. Germline CDR1 reads SGHNT; CDR2 reads YENEEA. CDR3 size: 13 residues. Trimming stripped 5 bases from V and 7 bases from J, with 11 bases between. Drawing the rest from reference TRBV11-3 and TRBJ2-2, the complete variable domain is EAGVVQSPRYKIIEKKQPVAFWCNPISGHNTLYWYLQNLGQGPELLIRYENEEAVDDSQLPKDRFSAERLKGVDSTLKIQPAELGDSAVYLCASSKFNDGELFFGEGSRLTVL.